Described below is a single TCR beta chain sequence and its context. The repertoire was sequenced with immunoSEQ multiplex PCR; TCRdb's copy has only in-frame clones and lacks some. The repertoire includes some 400,000 clones, approximately 90% of them detected once, and 0.8% to 0.9% sits in the top ten. The data belong to a study of blood T cell repertoires in COVID-19. The sequencing input was PBMCs or T cells enriched from blood (not recorded which). The TCR sequence derives from a woman aged 40 to 50 who had been exposed to COVID-19.

The CDR3 sequence: CASSLYPLGLMNTEAFF. As DNA, the CDR3 is TGTGCCAGCAGTTTATATCCCCTAGGCCTCATGAACACTGAAGCTTTCTTT. This chain links TRBV27 with TRBJ1-1; no definite D call. Looked up from germline, CDR1 is MNHEY and CDR2 is SMNVEV (reference sequence). Trimming removed 1 base at V and 0 bases at J, with 15 bases between. This CDR3 region has 17 residues.